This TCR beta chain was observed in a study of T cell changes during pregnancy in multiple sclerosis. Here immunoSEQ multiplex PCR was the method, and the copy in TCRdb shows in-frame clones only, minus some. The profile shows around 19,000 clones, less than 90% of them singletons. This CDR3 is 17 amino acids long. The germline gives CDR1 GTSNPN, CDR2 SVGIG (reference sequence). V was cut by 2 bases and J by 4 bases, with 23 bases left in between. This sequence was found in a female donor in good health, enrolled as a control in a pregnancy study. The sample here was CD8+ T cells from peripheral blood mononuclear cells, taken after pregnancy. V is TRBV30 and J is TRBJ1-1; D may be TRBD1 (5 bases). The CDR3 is CAWSRPGTGGSGTEAFF. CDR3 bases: TGTGCCTGGAGTCGACCCGGGACCGGGGGATCGGGCACTGAAGCTTTCTTT.